Presented here are 6 T cell receptor beta chains from one specimen sequenced in a study of shared clonotypes between healthy human individuals. TCRdb keeps only in-frame clones here, not all; method: immunoSEQ multiplex PCR. The repertoire has millions of clones, 80% to 95% of them found once; the top ten carry under 0.45%. The source material was naive CD4+ T cells from PBMCs. Subset of the sample: CD45RA+ positively selected. The receptor source for this set is a man between 18 and 29 years old in good health. Some clones in this sample may be carry-over from other donors' samples.

The rearrangement links TRBV19 to TRBJ1-2; D is undetermined. The V end lost 0 bases, the J end lost 3 bases, and 14 bases lay between the germline ends. Germline lookup yields CDR1 LNHDA and CDR2 SQIVND (reference sequence). This CDR3 is 16 amino acids long. The CDR3 loop reads CASSIDQAGRYYGYTF. CDR3 DNA: TGTGCCAGTAGTATAGATCAGGCAGGACGCTACTATGGCTACACCTTC.

This chain links TRBV11-3 with TRBJ2-7, with D perhaps matching TRBD1 (5 bases). The CDR3 has 13 amino acids. In germline, CDR1 is SGHNT, CDR2 YENEEA. V was clipped by 5 bases and J by 1 base, with 9 bases between them. The CDR3 DNA reads TGTGCCAGCAGCCAAGCAGGGTCCTACGAGCAGTACTTC. It specifies CASSQAGSYEQYF.

The rearrangement joins TRBV6-6 to TRBJ1-1; 9 bases are shared with TRBD1. With V trimmed by 7 bases and J by 11 bases, 8 bases remained unmatched. Germline-derived CDR1 and CDR2 are MNHNY and SVGAGI (reference sequence). The CDR3 contains 12 residues. CDR3 in amino acids: CASKNRGRGAFF. CDR3 in DNA: TGTGCCAGCAAAAACAGGGGGCGCGGGGCTTTCTTT.

The rearrangement uses TRBV28 and TRBJ1-4; the match to TRBD1 covers 7 bases. Looked up from germline, CDR1 is MDHEN and CDR2 is SYDVKM. The V gene end was trimmed by 6 bases and the J gene end by 2 bases; junction bases not matched to a gene: 6. The CDR3 extends over 15 amino acids. CDR3 DNA: TGTGCCAGCAGCCCGACAGGGCGGACTAATGAAAAACTGTTTTTT. Encoded protein: CASSPTGRTNEKLFF.

V and J are TRBV27 and TRBJ2-7; D possibly corresponds to TRBD1 (6 bases). Trimming took off 5 bases at V and 7 bases at J, with 12 bases between the two ends. Germline V CDR1 and CDR2: MNHEY, SMNVEV (reference sequence). The CDR3 runs 12 residues. In DNA, the CDR3 is TGTGCCAGCAGTGCCCAGGGGTGGGAGCAGTACTTC. Its protein is CASSAQGWEQYF.

This rearrangement joins TRBV5-6 to TRBJ2-2, with 12 nucleotides matching TRBD2. The CDR3 extends over 16 amino acids. Germline V gives CDR1 SGHDT, CDR2 YYEEEE. V shed 0 bases, J shed 5 bases, and the junction held 2 bases outside the gene matches. In DNA, the CDR3 is TGTGCCAGCAGCTTGGGAGGACTAGCGGGAACCGGGGAGCTGTTTTTT. As protein: CASSLGGLAGTGELFF. Full variable domain (missing parts from reference TRBV5-6 and TRBJ2-2): DAGVTQSPTHLIKTRGQQVTLRCSPKSGHDTVSWYQQALGQGPQFIFQYYEEEERQRGNFPDRFSGHQFPNYSSELNVNALLLGDSALYLCASSLGGLAGTGELFFGEGSRLTVL.